This T cell receptor (beta chain) was documented in a study of T cell changes during pregnancy in multiple sclerosis. This clone was counted a single time. The repertoire was sequenced with immunoSEQ multiplex PCR; TCRdb's copy has only in-frame clones and lacks some. The table lists fewer than 85,000 clones, 92% of them singletons, with under 2% in the top ten. V lost 2 bases and J 8 bases, leaving 12 bases between the germline ends. In germline, CDR1 is LNHDA, CDR2 SQIVND (reference sequence). The CDR3 is 13 amino acids. The sequence derives from a female donor in good health, enrolled as a control in a pregnancy study. The V and J genes are TRBV19 and TRBJ1-2; D uncertain. The material sequenced was peripheral blood, taken in the first trimester of pregnancy. Here the CDR3 DNA reads TGTGCCAGTAGTATATCGCGGTACGGCGGCTACACCTTC. Its translation is CASSISRYGGYTF. The full variable domain, its missing parts supplied by reference TRBV19 and TRBJ1-2, is DGGITQSPKYLFRKEGQNVTLSCEQNLNHDAMYWYRQDPGQGLRLIYYSQIVNDFQKGDIAEGYSVSREKKESFPLTVTSAQKNPTAFYLCASSISRYGGYTFGSGTRLTVV.